One and the same sample provided the 25 T cell receptor beta chains below, sequenced in a study of T cells in Graves' hyperthyroidism and ophthalmopathy. There were TCR beta CDR3 regions amplified from RNA transcripts. First-round RT-PCR with HTBI primers amplified the TCR CDR3 region. Using its own MiXCR run on the multiplex PCR reads, TCRdb lists one record per CDR3 protein. The table lists 550,000 to 700,000 distinct CDR3 sequences, under 15% of them singletons, with 4% to 5.5% in the top ten. The specimen sequenced was blood. The source of these receptors is a woman between 40 and 55 years old with Graves' ophthalmopathy.

The chain is built from TRBV3-1 and TRBJ2-5, with 10 bases aligning to TRBD2. The V gene end was trimmed by 5 bases and the J gene end by 1 base; junction bases not matched to a gene: 16. The CDR3 loop spans 19 amino acids. The germline CDR1 and CDR2 sequences are LGHDT and YNNKEL (reference sequence). This CDR3 reads CASSALGGLSGRTQETQYF. CDR3 sequence (DNA): TGTGCCAGCAGCGCCCTAGGGGGTCTTAGCGGGAGGACCCAAGAGACCCAGTACTTC.

V is TRBV25-1 and J is TRBJ2-7; a possible D gene is TRBD2 (5 bases). The ends were cut back, 3 bases at V and 1 base at J, with 19 bases in the middle. The CDR3 has 17 residues. Germline V CDR1 and CDR2: MGHDK, SYGVNS. CDR3 DNA: TGTGCCAGCAGTGACCCCGCGGGCCGGGGAGCTTCCTACGAGCAGTACTTC. Its translation: CASSDPAGRGASYEQYF.

This clonotype was observed many times. The chain recombines TRBV5-1 with TRBJ2-7; 11 bases match TRBD2. The germline CDR1 and CDR2 sequences are SGHRS and YFSETQ. The CDR3 spans 16 residues. Trimming cost V 2 bases and J 4 bases; bases outside gene matches: 8. CDR3 in DNA: TGCGCCAGCAGCTTCTACCGACTAGCGGGAAATTACGAGCAGTACTTC. This gives the protein CASSFYRLAGNYEQYF. Complete variable domain (other parts from reference TRBV5-1 and TRBJ2-7): KAGVTQTPRYLIKTRGQQVTLSCSPISGHRSVSWYQQTPGQGLQFLFEYFSETQRNKGNFPGRFSGRQFSNSRSEMNVSTLELGDSALYLCASSFYRLAGNYEQYFGPGTRLTVT.

This clonotype was detected many times. This chain joins TRBV6-2 or TRBV6-3 and TRBJ2-5; D is ambiguous. V was pared by 2 bases and J by 5 bases, with 18 bases between. Germline loops: CDR1 MNHEY, CDR2 SVGEGT. The CDR3 loop spans 16 amino acids. The CDR3: CASSYRVGQPRETQYF. The CDR3, as DNA: TGTGCCAGCAGTTACAGGGTCGGTCAGCCGAGGGAGACCCAGTACTTC.

The rearrangement joins TRBV15 to TRBJ2-7; 11 nucleotides align to TRBD2. Trimming at V came to 1 base and at J to 4 bases, leaving 9 bases not matched to a gene. The CDR3 is 17 residues long. Germline lookup yields CDR1 LNHNV and CDR2 YYDKDF (reference sequence). CDR3 in DNA: TGTGCCACCAGCAGAGTTGGGTCGGGACTAGCGGAGTACGAGCAGTACTTC. Translation gives CATSRVGSGLAEYEQYF.

The V call is TRBV9, the J call TRBJ1-3; D is unresolved. The germline V and J ends were trimmed by 4 bases and 0 bases, with 11 bases remaining between them. The CDR3 sequence is 15 residues long. Germline V gives CDR1 SGDLS, CDR2 YYNGEE. The CDR3 loop is CASSYDGISGNTIYF. DNA of the CDR3: TGTGCCAGCAGCTACGACGGCATCTCTGGAAACACCATATATTTT.

This clonotype was detected ten times or more. This chain uses TRBV28 with TRBJ1-2, with D perhaps matching TRBD1 (5 bases). Per the germline V gene, CDR1 is MDHEN and CDR2 is SYDVKM. This CDR3 spans 13 amino acids. V dropped 6 bases and J dropped 7 bases, with 15 bases sitting between them. The chain's CDR3 is CASRSGSDLGYTF. As DNA, the CDR3 is TGTGCCAGCAGGTCAGGGTCGGACCTTGGCTACACCTTC.

At least ten counts were recorded for this clonotype. The rearrangement links TRBV19 to TRBJ1-1, with D unclear. This CDR3 comprises 12 residues. Trimming removed 7 bases from V and 1 base from J, with 7 bases in between. Germline loops: CDR1 LNHDA, CDR2 SQIVND (reference sequence). CDR3 loop: CASNRRNTEAFF. The CDR3 nucleotides are TGTGCCAGTAATCGTAGGAACACTGAAGCTTTCTTT.

In this sample, this clonotype turned up a few times. V and J are TRBV18 and TRBJ2-7; D is uncertain. This CDR3 is built from 13 residues. Germline CDR1 and CDR2: KGHSH and LQKENI. V gave up 3 bases and J gave up 5 bases, with 11 bases separating them. The CDR3 here is CASSPLGAHEQYF. The DNA of the CDR3 is TGTGCCAGCTCACCCTTAGGTGCCCACGAGCAGTACTTC.

This clonotype occurred a few times. J is TRBJ2-5 and V is TRBV29-1, with TRBD2 identical over 10 bases. J was trimmed by 7 bases and V by 7 bases; bases with no gene match: 3. The CDR3 is 11 residues long. Germline values: CDR1 SQVTM, CDR2 ANQGSEA. CDR3 sequence (DNA): TGCAGCGCCTGGACTAGCGGGACCCAGTACTTC. Protein sequence: CSAWTSGTQYF.

This clonotype was detected many times. CDR3 sequence (DNA): TGTGCCTGGACAGGACTAGCGGGAGTGGGCGAGCAGTACTTC. This gives the protein CAWTGLAGVGEQYF. This chain joins TRBV30 and TRBJ2-7, with 13 bases lining up with TRBD2. Trimming at V came to 4 bases and at J to 6 bases, leaving 6 bases not matched to a gene. Germline CDR1 GTSNPN, CDR2 SVGIG (reference sequence). This CDR3 spans 14 amino acids. The whole variable domain, remainder taken from reference TRBV30 and TRBJ2-7, is SQTIHQWPATLVQPVGSPLSLECTVEGTSNPNLYWYRQAAGRGLQLLFYSVGIGQISSEVPQNLSASRPQDRQFILSSKKLLLSDSGFYLCAWTGLAGVGEQYFGPGTRLTVT.

A note on this clonotype: With a much larger clone just one base away, this may be a read error. The chain has TRBV6-2 or TRBV6-3 and TRBJ2-7, with TRBD2 matching over 7 bases. There are 14 residues in the CDR3. The germline gives CDR1 MNHEY, CDR2 SVGEGT. The CDR3 loop reads CASSSRGNSCEQYF. For the CDR3, the DNA is TGTGCCAGCAGCTCGCGGGGGAACTCCTGCGAGCAGTACTTC.

V is TRBV19 and J is TRBJ2-2, with TRBD2 matching over 13 bases. Per the germline V gene, CDR1 is LNHDA and CDR2 is SQIVND (reference sequence). This CDR3 has 17 residues. The ends lost 9 bases at V and 0 bases at J; junction bases unmatched: 7. The CDR3 reads CASSPGLAGSNTGELFF. In nucleotides, the CDR3 is TGTGCCAGCAGCCCGGGACTAGCGGGATCGAACACCGGGGAGCTGTTTTTT. Variable domain in full (rest from reference TRBV19 and TRBJ2-2): DGGITQSPKYLFRKEGQNVTLSCEQNLNHDAMYWYRQDPGQGLRLIYYSQIVNDFQKGDIAEGYSVSREKKESFPLTVTSAQKNPTAFYLCASSPGLAGSNTGELFFGEGSRLTVL.

The J gene is TRBJ2-7, the V gene TRBV4-1; D gene ambiguous. The V end lost 4 bases, the J end lost 7 bases, and 17 bases lay between the germline ends. The germline V gene has CDR1 MGHRA and CDR2 YSYEKL. The CDR3 has 14 residues. The CDR3: CASSPVTLGFEQYF. CDR3 coding DNA: TGCGCCAGCAGCCCGGTCACTCTGGGGTTTGAGCAGTACTTC.

This clonotype has more than one count but fewer than ten. The chain couples TRBV20-1 to TRBJ1-2, with D perhaps TRBD1 (6 bases). V shed 3 bases and J shed 4 bases, with 15 bases lying between them. Germline lookup yields CDR1 DFQATT and CDR2 SNEGSKA (reference sequence). The CDR3 has 14 residues. The chain's CDR3 is CSARGGEGSYGYTF. DNA for the CDR3: TGCAGTGCTAGGGGGGGCGAGGGTAGCTATGGCTACACCTTC.

This clonotype has at least ten counts. The chain links TRBV2 to TRBJ2-2, with 12 bases lining up with TRBD2. From germline, CDR1 is SNHLY and CDR2 FYNNEI. Germline trimming cut 4 bases from V and 7 bases from J; bases unmatched to any gene: 4. The CDR3 extends over 15 amino acids. This CDR3 reads CASSASGRAGGELFF. CDR3 in DNA: TGTGCCAGCAGTGCTAGCGGGAGGGCCGGCGGGGAGCTGTTTTTT.

This clonotype showed up just a few times. The CDR3 loop reads CASSERPGLDSGELFF. CDR3 sequence (DNA): TGTGCCAGCAGCGAACGTCCGGGACTAGATTCCGGGGAGCTGTTTTTT. The chain has TRBV7-3 and TRBJ2-2; 8 nucleotides agree with TRBD2. V lost 5 bases and J lost 6; bases outside the gene matches: 11. Germline V lookup: CDR1 SGHTA, CDR2 FQGTGA. This CDR3 contains 16 residues.

As regards this clonotype: At one end the junction does not follow the germline gene, possibly because of a read error. V gene TRBV18 combines with J gene TRBJ1-5, with a tentative D call TRBD1 (6 bases). CDR3 length equals 15 residues. The germline CDR1 and CDR2 sequences are KGHSH and LQKENI. The CDR3 DNA sequence: TGTGCCAGCTCTCGGGGGCCCATTAGCGATCAGCCCCAGCATTTT. Its translation is CASSRGPISDQPQHF.

This clonotype was counted ten times or more. This chain connects TRBV5-5 to TRBJ2-4; TRBD1 matches at 9 bases. V was clipped by 2 bases and J by 8 bases; unmatched bases: 8. The CDR3 totals 15 residues. The V gene's germline CDR1 is SGHKS and CDR2 YYEKEE (reference sequence). The CDR3 bases are TGTGCCAGCAGCTTCCGGGACAGGGAAGTAGACATTCAGTACTTC. It specifies CASSFRDREVDIQYF.

The chain joins TRBV12-3 or TRBV12-4 to TRBJ2-2; TRBD1 might be the D (7 bases). V shed 8 bases and J shed 6 bases, with 16 bases lying between them. The CDR3 length is 14 residues. Written as DNA, the CDR3 is TGTGCCAGCGCGGGGACAGTCAACGCCGGGGAGCTGTTTTTT. Translating gives CASAGTVNAGELFF.

This clonotype was seen more than once but under ten times. The chain links TRBV4-3 to TRBJ2-5; TRBD2 aligns across 7 bases. J gave up 1 base and V 1 base, and 6 bases lay outside the gene matches. In germline, CDR1 is LGHNA, CDR2 YSLEER. This CDR3 region has 16 residues. The CDR3: CASSQVLERGQETQYF. CDR3 in DNA: TGCGCCAGCAGCCAAGTCCTCGAGCGGGGCCAAGAGACCCAGTACTTC.

In this sample, this clonotype turned up many times. The chain is built from TRBV30 and TRBJ2-7; D is perhaps TRBD1 or TRBD2 (5 bases each). Trimming took 1 base from V and 2 from J, leaving 18 bases between them. CDR1 GTSNPN and CDR2 SVGIG come from the germline V gene (reference sequence). CDR3 size: 16 residues. CDR3 amino acids: CAWSGGERIYTYEQYF. CDR3 bases: TGTGCCTGGAGTGGAGGGGAGCGGATCTACACCTACGAGCAGTACTTC.

This clonotype was counted ten times or more. This chain links TRBV6-5 with TRBJ2-5; 9 positions match TRBD1. The CDR3 totals 17 residues. The ends lost 0 bases at V and 7 bases at J; junction bases unmatched: 12. Germline-derived CDR1 and CDR2 are MNHEY and SVGAGI. For the CDR3, the DNA is TGTGCCAGCAGTTACTCGTTTAAGGGGACAGGGTTTAGGACCCAGTACTTC. Protein sequence: CASSYSFKGTGFRTQYF.

This rearrangement joins TRBV7-9 to TRBJ2-2, with 9 nucleotides matching TRBD2. The CDR3 totals 15 residues. Germline V gene data show CDR1 as SEHNR and CDR2 as FQNEAQ (reference sequence). V gave up 6 bases and J gave up 5 bases; unmatched junction bases: 7. CDR3 nucleotides: TGTGCCAGCAGGCGGACTAGCGTGAGGACCGGGGAGCTGTTTTTT. It yields the protein CASRRTSVRTGELFF.

This clonotype was found many times. The chain employs TRBV27 and TRBJ1-2; 9 bases align to TRBD1. V shed 6 bases and J 2 bases; nucleotides not matched to a gene: 4. The CDR3 has 14 amino acids. Germline V gene sequence: CDR1 MNHEY, CDR2 SMNVEV (reference sequence). The CDR3: CASSADRGNYGYTF. In nucleotides, the CDR3 is TGTGCCAGCAGCGCCGACAGGGGGAACTATGGCTACACCTTC.